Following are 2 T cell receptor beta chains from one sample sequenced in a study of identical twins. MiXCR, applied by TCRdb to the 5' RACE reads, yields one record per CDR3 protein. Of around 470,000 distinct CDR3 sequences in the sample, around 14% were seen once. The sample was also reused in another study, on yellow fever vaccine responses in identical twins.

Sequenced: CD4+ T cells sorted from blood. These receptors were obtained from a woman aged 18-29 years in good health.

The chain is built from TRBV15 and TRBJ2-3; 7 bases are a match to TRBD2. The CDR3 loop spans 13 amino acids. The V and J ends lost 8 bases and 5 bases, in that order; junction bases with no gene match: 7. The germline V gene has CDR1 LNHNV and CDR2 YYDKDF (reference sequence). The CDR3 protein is CATGGSGGDTQYF. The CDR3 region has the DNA TGTGCCACCGGCGGGAGTGGTGGAGATACGCAGTATTTT.

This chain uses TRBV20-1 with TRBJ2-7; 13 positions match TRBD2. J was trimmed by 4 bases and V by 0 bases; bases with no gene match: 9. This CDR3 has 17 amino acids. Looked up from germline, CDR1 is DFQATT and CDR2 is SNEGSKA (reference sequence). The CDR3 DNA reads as TGCAGTGCTAGAGATCTTTGGGGACTAGCGGGAAGGTACGAGCAGTACTTC. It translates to CSARDLWGLAGRYEQYF.